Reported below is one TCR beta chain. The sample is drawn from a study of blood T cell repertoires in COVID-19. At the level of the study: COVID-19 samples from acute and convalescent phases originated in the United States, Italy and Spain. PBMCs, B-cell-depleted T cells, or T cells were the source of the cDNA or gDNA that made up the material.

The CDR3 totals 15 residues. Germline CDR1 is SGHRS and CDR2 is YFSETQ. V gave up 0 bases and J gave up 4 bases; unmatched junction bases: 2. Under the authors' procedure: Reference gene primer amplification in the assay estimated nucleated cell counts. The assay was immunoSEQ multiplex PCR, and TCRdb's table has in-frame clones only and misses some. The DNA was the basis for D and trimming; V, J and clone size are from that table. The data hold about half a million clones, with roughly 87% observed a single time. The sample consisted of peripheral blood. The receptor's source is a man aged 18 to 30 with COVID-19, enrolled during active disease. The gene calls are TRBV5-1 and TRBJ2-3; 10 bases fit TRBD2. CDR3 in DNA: TGCGCCAGCAGCTTGGGGGGGACTAGCGCAGATACGCAGTATTTT. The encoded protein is CASSLGGTSADTQYF.